The TCR beta chain described here comes from a study of cytomegalovirus exposure and HLA in healthy donors. General study points: No immune exposure information besides CMV serostatus was available. Clonal expansion was found to be greater in HLA-associated TCR beta chains than in equally common others in a later analysis. Most TCR sequences were rare, but some public TCRs occurred in many donors.

This clone was detected only a few times. Its matching antigen is unknown. Both 60 Vbeta primers and 13 Jbeta primers went into the PCR. Measured with immunoSEQ multiplex PCR; TCRdb has only the in-frame clones, and not every one. The sample holds approximately 220,000 clones, 60% to 85% seen once. Despite likely unrecorded immune exposures, the donors were nominally healthy at the time of sampling. The V and J ends lost 4 bases and 5 bases, in that order; junction bases with no gene match: 5. CDR1 SNHLY and CDR2 FYNNEI come from the germline V gene. There are 14 residues in the CDR3. The receptor was isolated from a man aged 35 to 55 in good health and CMV-seronegative. The material sequenced was PBMCs. This chain links TRBV2 with TRBJ2-7; 10 bases map to TRBD1. CDR3 amino acids: CASSAGQGFDEQYF. The CDR3 bases are TGTGCCAGCAGTGCGGGACAGGGGTTCGACGAGCAGTACTTC.